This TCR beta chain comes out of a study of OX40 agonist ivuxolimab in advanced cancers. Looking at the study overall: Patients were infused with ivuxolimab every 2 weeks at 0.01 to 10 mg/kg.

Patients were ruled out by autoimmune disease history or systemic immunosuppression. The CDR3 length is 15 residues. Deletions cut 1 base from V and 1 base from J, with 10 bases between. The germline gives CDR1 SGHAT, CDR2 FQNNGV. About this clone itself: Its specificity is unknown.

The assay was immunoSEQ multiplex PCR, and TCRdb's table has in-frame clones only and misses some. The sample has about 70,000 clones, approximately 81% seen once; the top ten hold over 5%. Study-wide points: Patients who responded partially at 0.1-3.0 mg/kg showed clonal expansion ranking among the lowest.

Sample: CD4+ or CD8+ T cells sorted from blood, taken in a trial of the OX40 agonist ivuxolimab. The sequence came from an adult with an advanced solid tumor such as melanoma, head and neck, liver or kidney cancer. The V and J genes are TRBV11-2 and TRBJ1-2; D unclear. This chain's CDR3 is CASSLGRRVNYGYTF. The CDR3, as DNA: TGTGCCAGCAGCTTAGGAAGGAGGGTTAACTATGGCTACACCTTC.